These T cell receptor beta chains were read from a single sample in a study of cytomegalovirus exposure and HLA in healthy donors. TCRdb's copy holds only in-frame clones and misses some; the assay was immunoSEQ multiplex PCR. This repertoire shows more than 70,000 clones, 94% found once; its top ten account for more than 0.9%. Sequencing was performed on PBMCs. Receptor source: a young woman in good health and CMV-seronegative. CDR3s include the opening cysteine and the closing phenylalanine or tryptophan. A D gene is named only where the DNA matches it firmly. Rows may omit the clone size; those that give it use once, few, many or a size class.

>TRBV27|.|.|TRBJ2-7
TGTGCCAGCAGTACCGGGCGGGGCCCCTACGAGCAGTACTTC
CASSTGRGPYEQYF
>TRBV7-3|TRBD2|once|TRBJ2-5
TGTGCCAGCAGCTTATCAGGTTCGGGGGGGGCAGAGACCCAGTACTTC
CASSLSGSGGAETQYF
>TRBV28|TRBD1|.|TRBJ2-7
TGTGCCAGCAGTTATCTCAACCCCGGGACAGGGGGGATGAGCTCCTACGAGCAGTACTTC
CASSYLNPGTGGMSSYEQYF
>TRBV6-5|TRBD1|once|TRBJ2-7
TGTGCCAGCAGTTTAATTCAGGGGGCCCACGAGCAGTACTTC
CASSLIQGAHEQYF
>TRBV6-5|.|.|TRBJ2-1
TGTGCCAGCAGTTACCTCCCACTAGCTCGTGTCCGTGAGCAGTTCTTC
CASSYLPLARVREQFF
>TRBV30|TRBD1|.|TRBJ2-1
TGTGCCTGGAGTGCACAGGGGAATGAGCAGTTCTTC
CAWSAQGNEQFF
>TRBV10-2|.|.|TRBJ1-3
TGCGCCAGCAGTGATAGATACTCTGGAAACACCATATATTTT
CASSDRYSGNTIYF
>TRBV4-3|TRBD1|.|TRBJ2-3
TGCGCCAGCAGCCGGGACAGTAGCACAGATACGCAGTATTTT
CASSRDSSTDTQYF
>TRBV28|TRBD1|.|TRBJ1-2
TGTGCCAGCAGTCTTAGACAGGGGTTCGGCTACACCTTC
CASSLRQGFGYTF
>TRBV9|.|.|TRBJ2-7
TGTGCCAGCGGGAGTCTGAACGAGCAGTACTTC
CASGSLNEQYF
>TRBV30|.|.|TRBJ1-2
TGTGCCTGGACAGCGAACTATGGCTACACCTTC
CAWTANYGYTF
>TRBV11-2|TRBD2|.|TRBJ2-1
TGTGCCAGCACCGGGGCGGGGGGGCTTTGGAATGAGCAGTTCTTC
CASTGAGGLWNEQFF
>TRBV2|.|.|TRBJ2-1
TGTGCCAGCAGTGAAGTCACCCAGCGGACCTACAATGAGCAGTTCTTC
CASSEVTQRTYNEQFF
>TRBV6-1|.|once|TRBJ1-4
TGTGCCGGCAAACAGGGAACCGGGAAGAAACTGTTTTTT
CAGKQGTGKKLFF
>TRBV19|TRBD1|.|TRBJ1-5
TGTGCCAGTACCGACAGGGCCAGCAATCAGCCCCAGCATTTT
CASTDRASNQPQHF
>TRBV5-1|.|.|TRBJ2-5
TGCGCCAGCAGCTTGACACCCCAAACCGAAGAGACCCAGTACTTC
CASSLTPQTEETQYF
>TRBV7-9|TRBD1|.|TRBJ1-1
TGTGCCAGCAGCCTACAGGGGGGGACTGAAGCTTTCTTT
CASSLQGGTEAFF
>TRBV9|.|.|TRBJ2-3
TGTGCCAGCAGCGTAGAGGGGGTCCACCTCGATACGCAGTATTTT
CASSVEGVHLDTQYF
>TRBV19|.|.|TRBJ2-7
TGTGCCAGTAGTCGGGACACCCGCTCCTACGAGCAGTACTTC
CASSRDTRSYEQYF
>TRBV5-6|.|.|TRBJ1-2
TGTGCCAGCGGGGAGGGCGGAGACTATGGCTACACCTTC
CASGEGGDYGYTF
>TRBV11-2|.|.|TRBJ1-2
TGTGCCAGCAGCCTCGAGCCGGGACATCAGGGAAATGGCTACACCTTC
CASSLEPGHQGNGYTF
>TRBV6-5|.|.|TRBJ1-1
TGTGCCAGCAAAAAGGGGGGGCAGGGTGAAGCTTTCTTT
CASKKGGQGEAFF
>TRBV4-1|TRBD2|.|TRBJ2-5
TGCGCCAGCAGCCAAGATCCGGCTAGCGGGGTGAACCAAGAGACCCAGTACTTC
CASSQDPASGVNQETQYF
>TRBV6-1|.|.|TRBJ2-1
TGTGCCAGCAGTGAAGTCGGCGGGACGGTCTCGGGTGAGCAGTTCTTC
CASSEVGGTVSGEQFF
>TRBV7-9|.|.|TRBJ1-1
TGTGCCAGCAGCCCCAAGACTTACACTGAAGCTTTCTTT
CASSPKTYTEAFF
>TRBV11-1|TRBD2|.|TRBJ2-4
TGTGCCAGCAGCGGACTAGCGGGAGCTAGGATTCAGTACTTC
CASSGLAGARIQYF
>TRBV5-4|.|.|TRBJ1-1
TGTGCCAGCAGCTTTCCAGGCCCTTCCACTGAAGCTTTCTTT
CASSFPGPSTEAFF
>TRBV7-9|.|.|TRBJ1-2
TGTGCCAGCAGCTTCTCTACAGGGCCCTATGGCTACACCTTC
CASSFSTGPYGYTF
>TRBV11-3|TRBD1|once|TRBJ2-1
TGTGCCAGCAGCACTCGACAGGGTGACTATGAGCAGTTCTTC
CASSTRQGDYEQFF
>TRBV10-3|TRBD1|once|TRBJ2-5
TGTGCCATCAGTACAGGGGCAGGGGAGACCCAGTACTTC
CAISTGAGETQYF
>TRBV6-5|.|.|TRBJ2-3
TGTGCCAGCAGTTACGGAGGGGGCGCAGATACGCAGTATTTT
CASSYGGGADTQYF
>TRBV11-2|.|once|TRBJ2-1
TGTGCCAGCAGCTTAGGCCCGGGCCAGGGGTGGAATGAGCAGTTCTTC
CASSLGPGQGWNEQFF